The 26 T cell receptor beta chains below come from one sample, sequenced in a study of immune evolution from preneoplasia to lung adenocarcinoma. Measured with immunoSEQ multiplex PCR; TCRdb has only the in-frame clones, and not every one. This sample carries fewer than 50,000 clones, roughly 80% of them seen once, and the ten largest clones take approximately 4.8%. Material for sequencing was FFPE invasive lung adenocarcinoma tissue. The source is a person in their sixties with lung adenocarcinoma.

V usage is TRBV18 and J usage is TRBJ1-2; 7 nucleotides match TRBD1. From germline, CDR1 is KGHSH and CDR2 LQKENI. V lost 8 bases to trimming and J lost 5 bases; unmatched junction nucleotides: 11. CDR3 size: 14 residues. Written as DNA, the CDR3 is TGTGCCAGCCTTAGGGACAGACAAGATTATGGCTACACCTTC. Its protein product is CASLRDRQDYGYTF. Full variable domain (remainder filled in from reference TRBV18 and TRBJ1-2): NAGVMQNPRHLVRRRGQEARLRCSPMKGHSHVYWYRQLPEEGLKFMVYLQKENIIDESGMPKERFSAEFPKEGPSILRIQQVVRGDSAAYFCASLRDRQDYGYTFGSGTRLTVV.

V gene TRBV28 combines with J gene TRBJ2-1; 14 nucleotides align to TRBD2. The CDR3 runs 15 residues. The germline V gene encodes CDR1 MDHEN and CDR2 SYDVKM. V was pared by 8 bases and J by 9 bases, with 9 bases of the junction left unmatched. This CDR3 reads CASRTGLAGVGEQFF. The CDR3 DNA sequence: TGTGCCAGCCGAACGGGACTAGCGGGAGTGGGTGAGCAGTTCTTC.

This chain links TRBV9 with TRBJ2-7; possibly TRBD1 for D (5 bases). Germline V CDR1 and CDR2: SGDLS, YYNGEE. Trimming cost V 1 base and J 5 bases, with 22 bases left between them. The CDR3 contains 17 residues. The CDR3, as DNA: TGTGCCAGCAGCGTAAGCCAGGGCCCCCACTTTATCCACGAGCAGTACTTC. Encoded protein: CASSVSQGPHFIHEQYF.

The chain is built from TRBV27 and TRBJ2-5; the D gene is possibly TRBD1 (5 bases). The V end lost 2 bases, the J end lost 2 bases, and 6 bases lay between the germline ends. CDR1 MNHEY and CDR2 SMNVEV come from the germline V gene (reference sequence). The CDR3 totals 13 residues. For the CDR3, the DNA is TGTGCCAGCAGTTTAAGGGGACAAGAGACCCAGTACTTC. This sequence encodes CASSLRGQETQYF.

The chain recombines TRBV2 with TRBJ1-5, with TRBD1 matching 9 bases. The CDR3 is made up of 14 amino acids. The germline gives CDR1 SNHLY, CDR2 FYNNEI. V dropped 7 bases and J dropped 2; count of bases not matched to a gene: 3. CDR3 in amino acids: CASKRTGGNQPQHF. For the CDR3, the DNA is TGTGCCAGCAAGAGGACAGGGGGCAATCAGCCCCAGCATTTT.

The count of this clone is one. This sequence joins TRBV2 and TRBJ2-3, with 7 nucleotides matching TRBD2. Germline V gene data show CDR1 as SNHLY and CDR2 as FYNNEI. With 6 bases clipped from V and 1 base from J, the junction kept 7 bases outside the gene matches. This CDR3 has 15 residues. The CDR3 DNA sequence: TGTGCCAGCAGAGCGGGGTACCACGGCACAGATACGCAGTATTTT. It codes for CASRAGYHGTDTQYF.

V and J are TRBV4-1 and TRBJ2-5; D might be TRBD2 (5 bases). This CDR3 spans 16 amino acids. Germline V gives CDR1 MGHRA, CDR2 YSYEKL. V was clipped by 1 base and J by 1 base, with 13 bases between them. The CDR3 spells CASSQGGGGPQETQYF. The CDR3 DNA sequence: TGCGCCAGCAGCCAAGGAGGTGGCGGGCCCCAAGAGACCCAGTACTTC.

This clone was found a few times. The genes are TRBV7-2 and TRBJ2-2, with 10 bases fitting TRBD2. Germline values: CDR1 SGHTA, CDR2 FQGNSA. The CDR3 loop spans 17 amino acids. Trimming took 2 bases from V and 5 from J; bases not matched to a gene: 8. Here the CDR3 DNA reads TGTGCCAGCAGCTTATCACAACTAGCGGGACGGACCGGGGAGCTGTTTTTT. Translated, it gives CASSLSQLAGRTGELFF.

Here the CDR3 reads CASSFVGGQLDTQYF. In nucleotides, the CDR3 is TGTGCCAGCAGCTTTGTGGGAGGGCAACTCGATACGCAGTATTTT. The rearrangement joins TRBV7-3 to TRBJ2-3; 7 nucleotides align to TRBD2. Germline V gene data show CDR1 as SGHTA and CDR2 as FQGTGA. The CDR3 has 15 residues. The V segment lost 3 bases and the J segment 6 bases; nucleotides outside the gene matches: 9.

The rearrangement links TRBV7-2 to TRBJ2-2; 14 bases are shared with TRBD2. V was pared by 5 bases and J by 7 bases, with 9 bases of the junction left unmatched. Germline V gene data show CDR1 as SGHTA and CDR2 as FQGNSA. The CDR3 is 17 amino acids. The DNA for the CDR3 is TGTGCCAGCAGCAGAGGACTAGCGGGAGGATTAGGCGGGGAGCTGTTTTTT. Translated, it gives CASSRGLAGGLGGELFF.

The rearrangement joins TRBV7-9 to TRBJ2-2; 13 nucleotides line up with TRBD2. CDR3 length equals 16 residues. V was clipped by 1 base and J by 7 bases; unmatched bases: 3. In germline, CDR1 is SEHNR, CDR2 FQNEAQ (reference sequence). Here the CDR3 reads CASSLGTSGSSGELFF. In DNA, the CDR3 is TGTGCCAGCAGCTTAGGGACTAGCGGGAGTAGCGGGGAGCTGTTTTTT.

The chain's CDR3 is CASSQDPQISYNEQFF. Written as DNA, the CDR3 is TGTGCCAGCAGCCAAGATCCCCAAATCTCCTACAATGAGCAGTTCTTC. The chain recombines TRBV4-2 with TRBJ2-1; D gene ambiguous. This CDR3 has 16 amino acids. V was trimmed by 0 bases and J by 0 bases, leaving 9 bases between them. Germline lookup yields CDR1 LGHNA and CDR2 YNFKEQ.

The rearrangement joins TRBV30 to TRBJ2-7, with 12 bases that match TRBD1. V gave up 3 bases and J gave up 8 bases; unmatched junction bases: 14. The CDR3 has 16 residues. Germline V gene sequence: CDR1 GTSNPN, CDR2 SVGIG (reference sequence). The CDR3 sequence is CAWRRTGGTGGYQQYF. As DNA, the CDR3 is TGTGCCTGGAGGCGCACCGGTGGGACAGGGGGCTATCAGCAGTACTTC. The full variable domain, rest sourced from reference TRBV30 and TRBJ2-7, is SQTIHQWPATLVQPVGSPLSLECTVEGTSNPNLYWYRQAAGRGLQLLFYSVGIGQISSEVPQNLSASRPQDRQFILSSKKLLLSDSGFYLCAWRRTGGTGGYQQYFGPGTRLTVT.

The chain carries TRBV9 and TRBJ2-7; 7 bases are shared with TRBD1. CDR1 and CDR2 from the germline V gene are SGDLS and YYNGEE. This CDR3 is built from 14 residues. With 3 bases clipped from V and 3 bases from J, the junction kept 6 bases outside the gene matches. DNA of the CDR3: TGTGCCAGCAGCGCAGACCGACAGGGCTACGAGCAGTACTTC. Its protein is CASSADRQGYEQYF.

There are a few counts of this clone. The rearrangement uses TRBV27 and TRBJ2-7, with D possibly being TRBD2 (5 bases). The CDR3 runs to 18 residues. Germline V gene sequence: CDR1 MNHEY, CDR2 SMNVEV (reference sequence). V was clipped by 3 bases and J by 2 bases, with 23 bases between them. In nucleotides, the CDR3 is TGTGCCAGCAGTTTTAGGTCCACCCTCGGCGGAGGCCCCTACGAGCAGTACTTC. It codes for CASSFRSTLGGGPYEQYF.

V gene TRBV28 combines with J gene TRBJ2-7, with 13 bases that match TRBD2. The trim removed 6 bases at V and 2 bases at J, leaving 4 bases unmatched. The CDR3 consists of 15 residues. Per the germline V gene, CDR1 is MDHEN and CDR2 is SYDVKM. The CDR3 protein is CASRQTSGRAYEQYF. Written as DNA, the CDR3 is TGTGCCAGCAGACAAACTAGCGGGAGGGCCTACGAGCAGTACTTC. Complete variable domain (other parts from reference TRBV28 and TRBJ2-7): DVKVTQSSRYLVKRTGEKVFLECVQDMDHENMFWYRQDPGLGLRLIYFSYDVKMKEKGDIPEGYSVSREKKERFSLILESASTNQTSMYLCASRQTSGRAYEQYFGPGTRLTVT.

CDR3 coding DNA: TGTGCCAGCAGTTTTCAGGGAAAGGGGGGAGGCGATCAGCCCCAGCATTTT. This gives the protein CASSFQGKGGGDQPQHF. The chain recombines TRBV28 with TRBJ1-5; possibly TRBD1 for D (6 bases). This CDR3 has 17 residues. The germline gives CDR1 MDHEN, CDR2 SYDVKM. Trimming took off 3 bases at V and 5 bases at J, with 20 bases between the two ends.

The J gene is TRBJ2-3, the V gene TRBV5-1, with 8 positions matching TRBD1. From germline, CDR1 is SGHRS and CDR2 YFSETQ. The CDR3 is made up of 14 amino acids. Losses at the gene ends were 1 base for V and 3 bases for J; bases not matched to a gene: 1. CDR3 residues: CASSLRTGTDTQYF. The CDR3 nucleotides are TGCGCCAGCAGCTTGAGGACAGGGACAGATACGCAGTATTTT.

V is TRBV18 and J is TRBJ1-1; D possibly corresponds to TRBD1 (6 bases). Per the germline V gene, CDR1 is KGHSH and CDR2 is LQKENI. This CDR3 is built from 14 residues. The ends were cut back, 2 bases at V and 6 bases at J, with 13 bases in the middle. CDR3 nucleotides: TGTGCCAGCTCACCAAGGACAGTTCAAGCTGAAGCTTTCTTT. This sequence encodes CASSPRTVQAEAFF. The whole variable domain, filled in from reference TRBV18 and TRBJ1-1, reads NAGVMQNPRHLVRRRGQEARLRCSPMKGHSHVYWYRQLPEEGLKFMVYLQKENIIDESGMPKERFSAEFPKEGPSILRIQQVVRGDSAAYFCASSPRTVQAEAFFGQGTRLTVV.

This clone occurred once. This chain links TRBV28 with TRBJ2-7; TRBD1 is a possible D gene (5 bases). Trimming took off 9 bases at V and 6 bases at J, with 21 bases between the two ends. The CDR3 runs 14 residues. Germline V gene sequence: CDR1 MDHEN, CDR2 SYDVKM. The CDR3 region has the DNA TGTGCCAGTTGGCCGGACACGAGAACGGGCGAGCAGTACTTC. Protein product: CASWPDTRTGEQYF.

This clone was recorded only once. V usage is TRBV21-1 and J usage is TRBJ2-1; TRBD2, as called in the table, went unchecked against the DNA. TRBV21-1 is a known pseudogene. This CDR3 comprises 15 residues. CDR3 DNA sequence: TGTGCCAGCAGCAAAACTAGCGGGAGGGCCAATGAGCAGTTCTTC. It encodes CASSKTSGRANEQFF.

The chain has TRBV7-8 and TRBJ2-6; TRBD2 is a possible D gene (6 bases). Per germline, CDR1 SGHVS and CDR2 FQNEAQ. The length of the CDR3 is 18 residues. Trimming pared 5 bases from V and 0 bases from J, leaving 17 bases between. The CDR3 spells CASSATGTGVSGANVLTF. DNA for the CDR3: TGTGCCAGCAGCGCAACCGGGACTGGAGTCTCTGGGGCCAACGTCCTGACTTTC.

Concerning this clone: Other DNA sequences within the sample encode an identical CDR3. The CDR3, as DNA: TGTGCCAGCAGTTTATGGGGGTCCGGGGAGCTGTTTTTT. Amino acid sequence: CASSLWGSGELFF. V and J are TRBV27 and TRBJ2-2; D is perhaps TRBD1 or TRBD2 (5 bases each). CDR1 MNHEY and CDR2 SMNVEV come from the germline V gene (reference sequence). The V and J ends lost 1 base and 6 bases respectively, with 6 bases between them. CDR3 length: 13 residues.

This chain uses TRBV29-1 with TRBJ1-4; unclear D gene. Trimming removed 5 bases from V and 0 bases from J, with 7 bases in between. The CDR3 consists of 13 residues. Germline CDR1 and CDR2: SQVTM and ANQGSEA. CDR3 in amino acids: CSVRRSTNEKLFF. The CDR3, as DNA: TGCAGCGTTCGGAGATCAACTAATGAAAAACTGTTTTTT.

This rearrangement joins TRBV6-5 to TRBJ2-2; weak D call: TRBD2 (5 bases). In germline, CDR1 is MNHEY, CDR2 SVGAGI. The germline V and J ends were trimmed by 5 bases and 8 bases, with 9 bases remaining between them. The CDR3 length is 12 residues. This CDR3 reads CASSPRGGELFF. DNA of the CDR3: TGTGCCAGCAGTCCTCGGGGTGGGGAGCTGTTTTTT.

CDR3 coding DNA: TGCGCCAGCAGCCTAGAAGGCGGGACAGAAACCTACGAGCAGTACTTC. The encoded protein is CASSLEGGTETYEQYF. The chain has TRBV4-1 and TRBJ2-7; the D gene is possibly TRBD1 (7 bases). Germline V gene lookup returns CDR1 MGHRA and CDR2 YSYEKL. Trimming took 4 bases from V and 2 from J, leaving 18 bases between them. The length of the CDR3 is 16 residues.